The clone carrying this T cell receptor (beta chain) appeared a few times. Its antigen is as yet unknown. Deletions cut 3 bases from V and 7 bases from J, with 15 bases between. Germline values: CDR1 SGHAT, CDR2 FQNNGV. The CDR3 covers 15 residues. This sample was included in a study of T cells after yellow fever vaccination. Looking at the study overall: The authors prepared low-cell-number fractions using SMART-Seq v4 Ultra Low Input.

TCRdb re-analysed the 5' RACE reads in MiXCR, keeping a single row per CDR3 protein. The profile shows about 130,000 distinct CDR3 sequences, around 7.7% of them singletons. General study findings and limits: Reappearance after the booster was seen for most primary-vaccination clones, at 95% to 97% CD4 and 75% to 90% CD8. The presence of abundant clonotypes contaminating from the bulk population was possible in FACS-sorted repertoires.

The rearrangement joins TRBV11-2 to TRBJ2-2; TRBD2 is a possible D gene (5 bases). The specimen was CD4+ T cells sorted from PBMCs, collected 10 days after the first yellow fever vaccination. The receptor was isolated from a man aged 18 to 35 who received the YFV17D yellow fever vaccine. The CDR3 DNA follows: TGTGCCAGCAGCTTCGGGATGGGCCGGAGCGGGGAGCTGTTTTTT. Amino acids: CASSFGMGRSGELFF.